Below are 13 T cell receptor beta chains sequenced from a single sample in a study of graft-versus-host responses after intestinal transplantation. Sequencing was performed with immunoSEQ multiplex PCR; in TCRdb, only in-frame clones are kept and a portion is missing. The sample holds about 12,000 clones, roughly 37% seen once. Responders (around 200,000, CFSE-labeled) met around 200,000 stimulators that were irradiated and violet-dye-labeled. The sequences come from alloreactive CD8+ T cells from a mixed lymphocyte reaction culture, collected before intestinal transplant. Noted subset: CFSE-low proliferating T cells sorted from approximately six-day pre-transplant mixed lymphocyte reaction (GvH or HvG direction). All receptors derive from a human patient who received an intestinal transplant.

The chain carries TRBV13 and TRBJ2-1; 9 nucleotides agree with TRBD2. There are 17 residues in the CDR3. Per germline, CDR1 PRHDT and CDR2 FYEKMQ (reference sequence). V was clipped by 4 bases and J by 5 bases; unmatched bases: 12. DNA of the CDR3: TGTGCCAGCAGCTCAGATGGGGGACTAGCCCAGCACAATGAGCAGTTCTTC. It encodes CASSSDGGLAQHNEQFF.

This clone has more than one count but fewer than ten. The chain combines TRBV11-1 with TRBJ2-1; D possibly matches TRBD1 or TRBD2 (5 bases each). V lost 2 bases and J 2 bases, leaving 10 bases between the germline ends. This CDR3 region has 15 residues. Germline V lookup: CDR1 SGHAT, CDR2 FQDESV (reference sequence). This CDR3 reads CASSLFRGAYNEQFF. The CDR3 coding sequence is TGTGCCAGCAGCTTATTCCGAGGGGCCTACAATGAGCAGTTCTTC. The whole variable domain, filled in from reference TRBV11-1 and TRBJ2-1, reads EAEVAQSPRYKITEKSQAVAFWCDPISGHATLYWYRQILGQGPELLVQFQDESVVDDSQLPKDRFSAERLKGVDSTLKIQPAELGDSAMYLCASSLFRGAYNEQFFGPGTRLTVL.

V is TRBV19 and J is TRBJ2-1; unclear D gene. Germline CDR1 reads LNHDA; CDR2 reads SQIVND (reference sequence). V was clipped by 2 bases and J by 7 bases, with 9 bases between them. The CDR3 is made up of 13 amino acids. In nucleotides, the CDR3 is TGTGCCAGTAGTATAACAAGCTTGAATGAGCAGTTCTTC. This translates into CASSITSLNEQFF.

The rearrangement uses TRBV11-1 and TRBJ1-1; 7 positions agree with TRBD1. CDR3 size: 13 residues. Germline assignment: CDR1 SGHAT and CDR2 FQDESV (reference sequence). Losses at the gene ends were 0 bases for V and 5 bases for J; bases not matched to a gene: 0. The CDR3 here is CASSLATGTEAFF. For the CDR3, the DNA is TGTGCCAGCAGCTTAGCGACAGGGACTGAAGCTTTCTTT.

This chain uses TRBV27 with TRBJ2-7; maybe TRBD1 (5 bases). From germline, CDR1 is MNHEY and CDR2 SMNVEV (reference sequence). This CDR3 is built from 14 residues. CDR3 region: CATHPQGESYEQYF. The DNA of the CDR3 is TGTGCTACTCACCCCCAGGGCGAGTCCTACGAGCAGTACTTC.

This clone was seen just once. The chain has TRBV9 and TRBJ2-1; D is ambiguous. V shed 4 bases and J shed 7 bases, with 9 bases lying between them. Germline CDR1 SGDLS, CDR2 YYNGEE. This CDR3 comprises 12 residues. The CDR3 nucleotides read TGTGCCAGCAGCATAACCTGGAATGAGCAGTTCTTC. Its protein is CASSITWNEQFF.

A few counts support this clone. V is TRBV19 and J is TRBJ1-5, with 7 positions matching TRBD1. Germline-derived CDR1 and CDR2 are LNHDA and SQIVND (reference sequence). V lost 3 bases, J lost 0 bases, and 2 bases stayed unmatched. The CDR3 loop spans 15 amino acids. In nucleotides, the CDR3 is TGTGCCAGTAGTATTTGGGACAGTAGCAATCAGCCCCAGCATTTT. This encodes CASSIWDSSNQPQHF.

This clone was seen only a few times. The V gene is TRBV11-2, the J gene TRBJ2-1; 7 positions agree with TRBD2. This CDR3 is built from 15 residues. Per the germline V gene, CDR1 is SGHAT and CDR2 is FQNNGV. The J segment lost 0 bases and the V segment lost 6 bases, leaving 5 bases of the junction unmatched. CDR3 loop: CASRPQRDSYNEQFF. Written as DNA, the CDR3 is TGTGCCAGCAGACCTCAGCGGGACTCCTACAATGAGCAGTTCTTC.

This clone was recorded a few times. The chain joins TRBV19 to TRBJ2-7; 9 bases are shared with TRBD1. This CDR3 comprises 15 residues. The V gene end was trimmed by 8 bases and the J gene end by 2 bases; junction bases not matched to a gene: 10. Germline-derived CDR1 and CDR2 are LNHDA and SQIVND (reference sequence). The CDR3, as DNA: TGTGCCAGTGGACTCGGGACAGGGTCCGCCTACGAGCAGTACTTC. This encodes CASGLGTGSAYEQYF.

This sequence joins TRBV6-5 and TRBJ2-5, with 8 bases fitting TRBD2. The CDR3 totals 16 residues. Germline CDR1 and CDR2: MNHEY and SVGAGI. J was trimmed by 0 bases and V by 2 bases; bases with no gene match: 5. The CDR3 protein is CASSYTSGWYQETQYF. The CDR3 DNA sequence: TGTGCCAGCAGTTACACTAGCGGCTGGTACCAAGAGACCCAGTACTTC.

V usage is TRBV7-9 and J usage is TRBJ2-3; TRBD1 agrees at 9 bases. V lost 6 bases, J lost 1 base, and 8 bases stayed unmatched. CDR1 is SEHNR, CDR2 FQNEAQ, per germline (reference sequence). The CDR3 runs to 16 residues. In DNA, the CDR3 is TGTGCCAGCAGTTACAGGGGGCGATTGGGCACAGATACGCAGTATTTT. It yields the protein CASSYRGRLGTDTQYF. The full variable domain, rest sourced from reference TRBV7-9 and TRBJ2-3, is DTGVSQNPRHKITKRGQNVTFRCDPISEHNRLYWYRQTLGQGPEFLTYFQNEAQLEKSRLLSDRFSAERPKGSFSTLEIQRTEQGDSAMYLCASSYRGRLGTDTQYFGPGTRLTVL.

This clone was seen more than once but under ten times. This chain connects TRBV27 to TRBJ2-1; 8 bases are a match to TRBD1. J gave up 0 bases and V 4 bases, and 14 bases lay outside the gene matches. The V gene's germline CDR1 is MNHEY and CDR2 SMNVEV (reference sequence). There are 19 residues in the CDR3. CDR3 region: CASSSPSGQGESSYNEQFF. The CDR3 DNA reads as TGTGCCAGCAGTTCCCCCTCTGGACAGGGCGAGAGCTCCTACAATGAGCAGTTCTTC.

This chain connects TRBV2 to TRBJ1-5; perhaps TRBD1 as D (5 bases). The CDR3 covers 16 residues. Trimming took 5 bases from V and 7 from J, leaving 21 bases between them. Germline CDR1 is SNHLY and CDR2 is FYNNEI. The CDR3 sequence: CASSSRVRALRQPQHF. In DNA, the CDR3 is TGTGCCAGCAGTTCTAGAGTCAGGGCCTTGCGCCAGCCCCAGCATTTT.